This TCR beta chain appears in the sequencing data of a study of cytomegalovirus exposure and HLA in healthy donors. Overall study findings and caveats: In vitro work confirmed that a few CMV-associated chains recognize CMV antigens. TCR sequences were mostly rare, though some public TCRs occurred in many donors.

Germline CDR1 is KGHSH and CDR2 is LQKENI. Between the trimmed V and J ends, which lost 8 bases and 7 bases, there was a span of 11 bases. This CDR3 spans 11 amino acids. To note about this clone: The antigen remains unidentified.

Use of 60 Vbeta and 13 Jbeta primers characterized the PCR. Clones were read by immunoSEQ multiplex PCR, and TCRdb kept only the in-frame ones, dropping some. The table lists 150,000 to 200,000 clones, around 77% of them singletons. V is TRBV18 and J is TRBJ1-1; D remains ambiguous. The source of this sequence is a woman aged 25 to 45 in good health and CMV-seronegative. The sequencing sample was made of PBMCs. The CDR3 coding sequence is TGTGCCAGCGAGATGCAAGATGAAGCTTTCTTT. It codes for CASEMQDEAFF.